These 17 T cell receptor beta chains came from one sample sequenced in a study of blood T cell repertoires in COVID-19. TCRdb's table, derived via immunoSEQ multiplex PCR, lists solely in-frame clones and lacks some. The sample includes approximately 250,000 clones, 86% of them seen just once. Specimen: peripheral blood. These receptors were taken from a man in his thirties or forties who had recovered from COVID-19.

The chain is built from TRBV5-4 and TRBJ1-1; weak D call: TRBD1 (6 bases). The CDR3 is 12 residues long. Germline CDR1 reads SGHNT; CDR2 reads YYREEE (reference sequence). V lost 3 bases, J lost 5 bases, and 8 bases lay in between. In DNA form, the CDR3 reads TGTGCCAGCAGCTGGCAGGGGACTGAAGCTTTCTTT. Amino acids: CASSWQGTEAFF.

The gene calls are TRBV6-5 and TRBJ2-3; D gene unclear. CDR1 is MNHEY, CDR2 SVGAGI, per germline. V lost 4 bases and J lost 4, with 15 bases in between. This CDR3 comprises 15 residues. The CDR3 sequence: CASSSQVLSADTQYF. As DNA, the CDR3 is TGTGCCAGCAGTTCCCAGGTCCTATCGGCAGATACGCAGTATTTT.

The gene calls are TRBV7-9 and TRBJ2-3; D is possibly TRBD2 (6 bases). The CDR3 consists of 15 residues. Trimming left V 7 bases short and J 2 bases short, with 16 bases between. CDR1 and CDR2 from the germline V gene are SEHNR and FQNEAQ (reference sequence). As DNA, the CDR3 is TGTGCCAGCATATTTGGGGGGAGTCCCACAGATACGCAGTATTTT. This encodes CASIFGGSPTDTQYF.

Written as DNA, the CDR3 is TGTGCCAGCAGCCCACTACAGGCCCCTGGAAACACCATATATTTT. It translates to CASSPLQAPGNTIYF. This rearrangement joins TRBV9 to TRBJ1-3; perhaps TRBD1 as D (5 bases). Germline-derived CDR1 and CDR2 are SGDLS and YYNGEE. The CDR3 has 15 residues. Trimming removed 4 bases at V and 2 bases at J, with 13 bases between.

V usage is TRBV2 and J usage is TRBJ2-1; TRBD2 agrees at 16 bases. The ends lost 2 bases at V and 8 bases at J; junction bases unmatched: 12. Germline CDR1 is SNHLY and CDR2 is FYNNEI. The CDR3 is made up of 19 amino acids. CDR3 sequence: CASSEMAGLAGGLGYEQFF. CDR3 DNA sequence: TGTGCCAGCAGTGAAATGGCGGGACTAGCGGGGGGGCTCGGATATGAGCAGTTCTTC.

The gene calls are TRBV7-9 and TRBJ2-4; possible D gene TRBD2, 7 bases. V lost 3 bases, J lost 5 bases, and 11 bases lay in between. Germline CDR1 reads SEHNR; CDR2 reads FQNEAQ (reference sequence). The CDR3 is 14 residues long. CDR3 residues: CASSLSGGENIQYF. CDR3 DNA: TGTGCCAGCAGCTTGTCGGGGGGCGAAAACATTCAGTACTTC.

This sequence joins TRBV27 and TRBJ1-2; tentatively, D is TRBD1 (6 bases). The CDR3 consists of 14 residues. In germline, CDR1 is MNHEY, CDR2 SMNVEV (reference sequence). Trimming left V 8 bases short and J 7 bases short, with 20 bases between. CDR3 amino acids: CASYGGREFGGYTF. In DNA, the CDR3 is TGTGCCAGCTATGGGGGCAGGGAGTTTGGTGGCTACACCTTC.

This clone has a handful of counts. The genes are TRBV19 and TRBJ1-1, with 9 bases lining up with TRBD1. The CDR3 covers 14 residues. Germline V CDR1 and CDR2: LNHDA, SQIVND (reference sequence). The J segment lost 5 bases and the V segment lost 8 bases, leaving 9 bases of the junction unmatched. The CDR3 is CASRRGQGSTEAFF. CDR3 DNA: TGTGCCAGTCGGCGGGGACAGGGATCAACTGAAGCTTTCTTT.

The gene calls are TRBV7-2 and TRBJ2-7; TRBD2 agrees at 7 bases. The germline V gene has CDR1 SGHTA and CDR2 FQGNSA. The trim removed 0 bases at V and 5 bases at J, leaving 1 base unmatched. The CDR3 has 13 residues. Here the CDR3 DNA reads TGTGCCAGCAGCTTAGCGGCGGGAGACGAGCAGTACTTC. Its protein is CASSLAAGDEQYF.

This chain connects TRBV6-2 or TRBV6-3 to TRBJ2-1; 9 nucleotides agree with TRBD2. With V trimmed by 0 bases and J by 7 bases, 22 bases remained unmatched. The germline gives CDR1 MNHEY, CDR2 SVGEGT. The CDR3 consists of 21 residues. The CDR3 region is CASSYSKFGSGGTPGLNEQFF. CDR3 bases: TGTGCCAGCAGTTACTCGAAGTTCGGCAGCGGGGGGACCCCGGGGTTAAATGAGCAGTTCTTC.

The rearrangement uses TRBV19 and TRBJ1-3; 7 bases match TRBD1. Germline trimming cut 1 base from V and 4 bases from J; bases unmatched to any gene: 4. CDR3 length equals 15 residues. The V gene's germline CDR1 is LNHDA and CDR2 SQIVND (reference sequence). CDR3 coding DNA: TGTGCCAGTAGTATAGGAGGGGGCGTCGGAAACACCATATATTTT. Translated, it gives CASSIGGGVGNTIYF.

There are a few counts of this clone. The chain combines TRBV2 with TRBJ2-7; tentatively, D is TRBD1 (7 bases). Trimming removed 2 bases at V and 6 bases at J, with 17 bases between. Germline V CDR1 and CDR2: SNHLY, FYNNEI. This CDR3 has 15 amino acids. CDR3 coding DNA: TGTGCCAGCAGTGAAAGGACAGGCCGGGGGCTCGAGCAGTACTTC. Encoded protein: CASSERTGRGLEQYF.

This chain connects TRBV6-5 to TRBJ1-2; D gene uncertain. Germline loops: CDR1 MNHEY, CDR2 SVGAGI. The CDR3 consists of 15 residues. Trimming took 0 bases from V and 6 from J, leaving 14 bases between them. CDR3 DNA sequence: TGTGCCAGCAGTTACTCGATCGAGGGAGATGATGGCTACACCTTC. This encodes CASSYSIEGDDGYTF.

The chain joins TRBV4-3 to TRBJ1-2; 7 nucleotides line up with TRBD1. The CDR3 is 16 amino acids. CDR1 is LGHNA and CDR2 is YSLEER in the germline V gene. J was trimmed by 4 bases and V by 3 bases; bases with no gene match: 11. CDR3 DNA: TGCGCCAGCAGCCAGCTTGGGACAGCGTCCCCCTATGGCTACACCTTC. It codes for CASSQLGTASPYGYTF.

This chain joins TRBV11-3 and TRBJ2-2; TRBD2 is a possible D gene (5 bases). Germline V gene data show CDR1 as SGHNT and CDR2 as YENEEA. Trimming stripped 7 bases from V and 5 bases from J, with 11 bases between. There are 13 residues in the CDR3. The CDR3 nucleotides are TGTGCCAGCAACTATGGAGGTACCGGGGAGCTGTTTTTT. Protein: CASNYGGTGELFF.

The chain is built from TRBV6-1 and TRBJ2-2; tentative D call: TRBD2 (5 bases). This CDR3 is built from 16 residues. CDR1 is MNHNS, CDR2 SASEGT, per germline. Trimming stripped 2 bases from V and 0 bases from J, with 10 bases between. As DNA, the CDR3 is TGTGCCAGCAGTGAAAGGTCTAGCCCGAACACCGGGGAGCTGTTTTTT. Encoded protein: CASSERSSPNTGELFF.

This chain joins TRBV7-9 and TRBJ1-2; TRBD1 is a possible D gene (5 bases). V lost 6 bases and J 3 bases, leaving 11 bases between the germline ends. The CDR3 is 13 amino acids. The germline V gene encodes CDR1 SEHNR and CDR2 FQNEAQ (reference sequence). DNA of the CDR3: TGTGCCAGCAGGGACGGGGGAGACTATGGCTACACCTTC. Its translation: CASRDGGDYGYTF.